The 19 T cell receptor beta chains given below trace back to one sample, sequenced in a study of OX40 agonist ivuxolimab in advanced cancers. Here immunoSEQ multiplex PCR was the method, and the copy in TCRdb shows in-frame clones only, minus some. In the table there are over 80,000 clones, roughly nine tenths of which are singletons. This sample comprised CD4+ or CD8+ T cells sorted from blood, obtained in a trial of the OX40 agonist ivuxolimab. The receptors here all came from an adult with an advanced solid tumor such as melanoma, head and neck, liver or kidney cancer.

In DNA, the CDR3 is TGTGCCAGCAGCTTACAGGGGGACCAGCCCCAGCATTTT. Its protein product is CASSLQGDQPQHF. V is TRBV7-2 and J is TRBJ1-5; 7 bases align to TRBD1. Germline-derived CDR1 and CDR2 are SGHTA and FQGNSA. V was pared by 2 bases and J by 7 bases, with 2 bases of the junction left unmatched. CDR3 length: 13 residues.

This clone was picked up one time. The genes are TRBV30 and TRBJ2-1; D possibly matches TRBD1 or TRBD2 (5 bases each). Trimming removed 4 bases at V and 5 bases at J, with 18 bases between. The germline CDR1 and CDR2 sequences are GTSNPN and SVGIG (reference sequence). The CDR3 spans 15 residues. The CDR3 loop is CAWMRGRVYHNEQFF. The CDR3 DNA reads as TGTGCCTGGATGAGGGGCAGGGTCTATCACAATGAGCAGTTCTTC.

The rearrangement uses TRBV4-3 and TRBJ2-7; a weak D match, TRBD1 (6 bases). Germline CDR1 is LGHNA and CDR2 is YSLEER. V was cut by 0 bases and J by 1 base, with 16 bases left in between. This CDR3 has 17 amino acids. The CDR3 sequence: CASSQDLPTGISYEQYF. Written as DNA, the CDR3 is TGCGCCAGCAGCCAAGACCTCCCGACAGGTATTTCCTACGAGCAGTACTTC.

The chain links TRBV30 to TRBJ2-7, with 8 bases lining up with TRBD2. Per the germline V gene, CDR1 is GTSNPN and CDR2 is SVGIG (reference sequence). This CDR3 region has 11 residues. V was clipped by 4 bases and J by 4 bases; unmatched bases: 0. CDR3 loop: CAWTSGYEQYF. The CDR3 nucleotides are TGTGCCTGGACTAGCGGGTACGAGCAGTACTTC.

The J gene is TRBJ2-5, the V gene TRBV4-2; 9 bases map to TRBD2. This CDR3 has 14 amino acids. Unmatched junction bases numbered 4, after V lost 3 bases and J lost 5 bases. Per the germline V gene, CDR1 is LGHNA and CDR2 is YNFKEQ. CDR3 DNA: TGTGCCAGCAGCCACCTAGCGGGACTGGAGACCCAGTACTTC. Protein product: CASSHLAGLETQYF.

The chain is built from TRBV7-9 and TRBJ1-5; TRBD1 might be the D (5 bases). The CDR3 covers 15 residues. Germline CDR1 and CDR2: SEHNR and FQNEAQ (reference sequence). V was trimmed by 1 base and J by 2 bases, leaving 9 bases between them. The CDR3 DNA is TGTGCCAGCAGCTTAGAGGGCAGGGGCAATCAGCCCCAGCATTTT. It specifies CASSLEGRGNQPQHF.

This chain links TRBV7-2 with TRBJ2-3; possibly TRBD1 for D (5 bases). V was cut by 2 bases and J by 6 bases, with 6 bases left in between. The germline gives CDR1 SGHTA, CDR2 FQGNSA. This CDR3 has 12 amino acids. This CDR3 reads CASSLKGDTQYF. The DNA for the CDR3 is TGTGCCAGCAGCTTAAAGGGGGATACGCAGTATTTT.

Remarks on this clone: Germline and junction disagree at one end, which may indicate a read error. The rearrangement uses TRBV7-7 and TRBJ2-5; D is unclear. The CDR3 is 15 amino acids. Per germline, CDR1 SSHAT and CDR2 FNYEAQ (reference sequence). CDR3: CASSLEPLRQETQYF. CDR3 bases: TGTGCTAGCAGCTTAGAGCCCTTGCGGCAAGAGACCCAGTACTTC.

The V and J genes are TRBV7-2 and TRBJ2-3; 13 bases fit TRBD2. The CDR3 extends over 18 amino acids. Trimming took 3 bases from V and 0 from J; bases not matched to a gene: 6. Germline CDR1 reads SGHTA; CDR2 reads FQGNSA. The CDR3 protein is CASSLWGLAGTSTDTQYF. CDR3 in DNA: TGTGCCAGCAGCTTGTGGGGACTAGCGGGAACTAGCACAGATACGCAGTATTTT. The entire variable domain, with the rest obtained from reference TRBV7-2 and TRBJ2-3, is as follows: GAGVSQSPSNKVTEKGKDVELRCDPISGHTALYWYRQSLGQGLEFLIYFQGNSAPDKSGLPSDRFSAERTGGSVSTLTIQRTQQEDSAVYLCASSLWGLAGTSTDTQYFGPGTRLTVL.

The V and J genes are TRBV6-5 and TRBJ2-5; 9 bases are shared with TRBD1. V was pared by 2 bases and J by 4 bases, with 5 bases of the junction left unmatched. The CDR3 sequence is 15 residues long. Germline V gene sequence: CDR1 MNHEY, CDR2 SVGAGI. The CDR3 protein is CASSYRTGEGETQYF. As DNA, the CDR3 is TGTGCCAGCAGTTACAGGACAGGGGAAGGAGAGACCCAGTACTTC.

The genes are TRBV7-2 and TRBJ2-2, with a tentative D call TRBD2 (6 bases). The CDR3 runs 16 residues. With 5 bases removed from V and 0 bases from J, the gap between germline ends came to 13 bases. Germline CDR1 SGHTA, CDR2 FQGNSA. CDR3 residues: CASSLLANTNTGELFF. In DNA, the CDR3 is TGTGCCAGCAGCCTCCTAGCGAACACGAACACCGGGGAGCTGTTTTTT.

This clone was seen a few times. The chain joins TRBV7-8 to TRBJ1-2, with D hard to call. Germline values: CDR1 SGHVS, CDR2 FQNEAQ. The CDR3 covers 14 residues. Trimming left V 5 bases short and J 6 bases short, with 16 bases between. CDR3 protein: CASSLHLGSHGYTF. The DNA for the CDR3 is TGTGCCAGCAGCCTACACCTCGGGTCCCATGGCTACACCTTC.

This clone has more than one count but fewer than ten. This chain links TRBV6-5 with TRBJ1-2; D remains ambiguous. This CDR3 spans 13 amino acids. Germline V gives CDR1 MNHEY, CDR2 SVGAGI. Trimming shortened V by 6 bases and J by 5 bases, and 13 bases separated the two germline ends. Here the CDR3 DNA reads TGTGCCAGCAGCTCCGATCAGGTTTATGGCTACACCTTC. Translating gives CASSSDQVYGYTF.

A word on this clone: Other DNA sequences from this sample encode an identical CDR3 as well. The genes are TRBV30 and TRBJ2-1; 8 nucleotides align to TRBD2. CDR3 length equals 13 residues. J was trimmed by 7 bases and V by 1 base; bases with no gene match: 3. Germline CDR1 reads GTSNPN; CDR2 reads SVGIG (reference sequence). CDR3: CAWSGLAGNEQFF. The CDR3 coding sequence is TGTGCCTGGAGTGGATTAGCGGGGAATGAGCAGTTCTTC. The entire variable domain, with the rest obtained from reference TRBV30 and TRBJ2-1, is as follows: SQTIHQWPATLVQPVGSPLSLECTVEGTSNPNLYWYRQAAGRGLQLLFYSVGIGQISSEVPQNLSASRPQDRQFILSSKKLLLSDSGFYLCAWSGLAGNEQFFGPGTRLTVL.

The V gene is TRBV7-9, the J gene TRBJ2-7; D is perhaps TRBD2 (5 bases). Germline CDR1 and CDR2: SEHNR and FQNEAQ (reference sequence). Trimming shortened V by 5 bases and J by 3 bases, and 11 bases separated the two germline ends. The CDR3 runs to 13 residues. As DNA, the CDR3 is TGTGCCAGCAGCGCAAGTGGGAGCTACGAGCAGTACTTC. Protein: CASSASGSYEQYF.

The chain combines TRBV11-3 with TRBJ2-5; TRBD1 matches 12 bases. Germline-derived CDR1 and CDR2 are SGHNT and YENEEA. The CDR3 contains 18 residues. V shed 4 bases and J 5 bases; nucleotides not matched to a gene: 14. The DNA for the CDR3 is TGTGCCAGCAGCTCCCTGGGACAGGGGGCGCCGGAGGTGGAGACCCAGTACTTC. Encoded protein: CASSSLGQGAPEVETQYF.

The rearrangement links TRBV9 to TRBJ2-2; tentative D call: TRBD2 (6 bases). Germline assignment: CDR1 SGDLS and CDR2 YYNGEE. The ends were cut back, 6 bases at V and 2 bases at J, with 17 bases in the middle. This CDR3 spans 16 amino acids. The CDR3 here is CASNPVGGINTGELFF. Here the CDR3 DNA reads TGTGCCAGCAACCCCGTCGGCGGGATCAACACCGGGGAGCTGTTTTTT.

The J gene is TRBJ2-1, the V gene TRBV11-2; D not certain. The germline CDR1 and CDR2 sequences are SGHAT and FQNNGV. The CDR3 is 12 amino acids. Trimming removed 6 bases from V and 7 bases from J, with 10 bases in between. The CDR3 bases are TGTGCCAGCAGAGAATCCCATAATGAGCAGTTCTTC. It encodes CASRESHNEQFF.

The chain joins TRBV6-1 to TRBJ1-2; D call uncertain. From germline, CDR1 is MNHNS and CDR2 SASEGT. V was cut by 2 bases and J by 7 bases, with 5 bases left in between. The CDR3 loop spans 11 amino acids. Here the CDR3 reads CASSEWGGYTF. The CDR3 DNA sequence: TGTGCCAGCAGTGAATGGGGTGGCTACACCTTC.